This T cell receptor (beta chain) was retrieved from a study of neurological immune-mediated disorders. This clonotype was seen repeatedly, ten times or more. Its target is unknown. The germline V gene has CDR1 DFQATT and CDR2 SNEGSKA (reference sequence). This CDR3 is 16 amino acids long. The V segment lost 5 bases and the J segment 0 bases; nucleotides outside the gene matches: 7. The cDNA was generated by 5'RACE with 10-nucleotide random UMIs. Per sequencing run, 15-18 subjects together gave over 180 million TCR-beta sequences. TCRdb itself ran the 5' RACE reads through MiXCR, one entry per CDR3 protein. The data hold tens of thousands of distinct CDR3 sequences, with 3.5% to 4.5% observed a single time. As for time point: longitudinal time-point 3. The study's findings and limits: While HTLV-1-associated myelopathy showed the greatest TCR clonal expansion, multiple sclerosis showed the least, falling below healthy controls.

V and J are TRBV20-1 and TRBJ1-5; 10 positions match TRBD1. Sequences were obtained from PBMCs. The clonotype was recovered from a woman aged 55-69 years with multiple sclerosis. CDR3 region: CSARTGGVFSNQPQHF. In DNA form, the CDR3 reads TGCAGTGCTCGGACAGGGGGAGTTTTTAGCAATCAGCCCCAGCATTTT.